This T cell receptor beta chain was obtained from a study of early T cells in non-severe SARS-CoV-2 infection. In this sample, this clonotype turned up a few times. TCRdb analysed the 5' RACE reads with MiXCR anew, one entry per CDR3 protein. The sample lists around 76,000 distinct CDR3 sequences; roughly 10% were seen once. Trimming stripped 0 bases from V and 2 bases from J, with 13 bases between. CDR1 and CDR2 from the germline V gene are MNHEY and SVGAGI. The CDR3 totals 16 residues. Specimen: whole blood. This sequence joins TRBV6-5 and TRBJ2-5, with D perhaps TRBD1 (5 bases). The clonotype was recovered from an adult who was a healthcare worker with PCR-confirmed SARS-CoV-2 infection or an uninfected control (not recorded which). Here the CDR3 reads CASSYSGRAWQETQYF. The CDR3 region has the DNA TGTGCCAGCAGTTACTCGGGCAGGGCCTGGCAAGAGACCCAGTACTTC.